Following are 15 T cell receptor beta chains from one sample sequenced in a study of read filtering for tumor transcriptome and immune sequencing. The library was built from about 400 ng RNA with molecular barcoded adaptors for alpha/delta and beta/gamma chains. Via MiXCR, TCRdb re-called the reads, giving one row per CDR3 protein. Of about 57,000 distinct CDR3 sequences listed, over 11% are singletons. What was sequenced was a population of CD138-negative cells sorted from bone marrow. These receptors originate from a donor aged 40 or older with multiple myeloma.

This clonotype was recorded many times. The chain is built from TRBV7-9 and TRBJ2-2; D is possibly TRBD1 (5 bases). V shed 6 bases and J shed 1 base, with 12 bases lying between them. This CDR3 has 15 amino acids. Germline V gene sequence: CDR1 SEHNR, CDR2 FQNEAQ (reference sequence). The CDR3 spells CASRFSQGNTGELFF. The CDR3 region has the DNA TGTGCCAGCAGATTTAGCCAGGGGAACACCGGGGAGCTGTTTTTT.

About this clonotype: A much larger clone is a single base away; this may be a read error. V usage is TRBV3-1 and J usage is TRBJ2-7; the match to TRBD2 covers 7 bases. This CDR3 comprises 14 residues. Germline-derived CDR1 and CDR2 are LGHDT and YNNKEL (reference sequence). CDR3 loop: CASSPGLVSYEQCF. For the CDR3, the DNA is TGTGCCAGCAGCCCCGGACTAGTCTCCTACGAGCAGTGCTTC.

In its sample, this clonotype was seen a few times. CDR3 protein: CASSVLAGPQETQYF. The CDR3 region has the DNA TGCGCCAGCAGTGTGCTAGCGGGACCTCAAGAGACCCAGTACTTC. The V gene is TRBV10-1, the J gene TRBJ2-5; 9 positions match TRBD2. The CDR3 has 15 residues. Germline V gives CDR1 WNHNN, CDR2 SYGVQD (reference sequence). Trimming at V came to 4 bases and at J to 2 bases, leaving 5 bases not matched to a gene.

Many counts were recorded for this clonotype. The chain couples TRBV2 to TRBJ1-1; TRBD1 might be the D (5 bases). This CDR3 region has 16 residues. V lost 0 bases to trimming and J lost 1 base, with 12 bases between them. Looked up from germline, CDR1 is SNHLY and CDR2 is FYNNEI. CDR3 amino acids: CASSEAMGPPNTEAFF. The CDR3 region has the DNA TGTGCCAGCAGTGAAGCGATGGGACCTCCGAACACTGAAGCTTTCTTT. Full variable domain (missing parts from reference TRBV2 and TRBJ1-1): EPEVTQTPSHQVTQMGQEVILRCVPISNHLYFYWYRQILGQKVEFLVSFYNNEISEKSEIFDDQFSVERPDGSNFTLKIRSTKLEDSAMYFCASSEAMGPPNTEAFFGQGTRLTVV.

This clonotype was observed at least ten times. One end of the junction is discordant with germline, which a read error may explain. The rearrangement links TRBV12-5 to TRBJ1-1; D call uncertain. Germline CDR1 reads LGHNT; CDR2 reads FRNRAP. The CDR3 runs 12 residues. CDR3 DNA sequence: TGTGCTAGTGGGTTGGCCCTGACTGAAGCTTTCTTT. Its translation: CASGLALTEAFF.

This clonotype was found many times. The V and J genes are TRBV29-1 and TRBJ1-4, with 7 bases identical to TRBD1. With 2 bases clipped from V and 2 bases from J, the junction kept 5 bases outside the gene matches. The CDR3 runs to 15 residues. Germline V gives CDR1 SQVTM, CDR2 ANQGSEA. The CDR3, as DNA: TGCAGCGTTGAAACGACAGGGACGACTAATGAAAAACTGTTTTTT. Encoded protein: CSVETTGTTNEKLFF. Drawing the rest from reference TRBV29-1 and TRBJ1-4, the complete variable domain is SAVISQKPSRDICQRGTSLTIQCQVDSQVTMMFWYRQQPGQSLTLIATANQGSEATYESGFVIDKFPISRPNLTFSTLTVSNMSPEDSSIYLCSVETTGTTNEKLFFGSGTQLSVL.

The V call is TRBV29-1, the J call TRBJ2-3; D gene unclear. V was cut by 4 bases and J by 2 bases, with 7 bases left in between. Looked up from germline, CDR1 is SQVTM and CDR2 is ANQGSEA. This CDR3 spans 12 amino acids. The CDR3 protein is CSVGEDTDTQYF. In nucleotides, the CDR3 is TGCAGCGTTGGAGAGGACACAGATACGCAGTATTTT.

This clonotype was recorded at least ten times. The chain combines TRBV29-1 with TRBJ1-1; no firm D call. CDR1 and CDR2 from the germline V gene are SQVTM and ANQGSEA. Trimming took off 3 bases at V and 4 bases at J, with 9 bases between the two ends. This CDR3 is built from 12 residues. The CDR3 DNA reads TGCAGCGTTGACAAACGGGGCACTGAAGCTTTCTTT. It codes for CSVDKRGTEAFF.

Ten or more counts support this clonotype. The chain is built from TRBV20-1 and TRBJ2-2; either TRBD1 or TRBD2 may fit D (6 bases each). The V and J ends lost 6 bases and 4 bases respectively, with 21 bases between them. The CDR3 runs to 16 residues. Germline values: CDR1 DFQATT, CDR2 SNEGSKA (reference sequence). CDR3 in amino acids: CSALGGVGGGTGELFF. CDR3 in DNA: TGCAGTGCGCTTGGGGGCGTGGGGGGCGGCACCGGGGAGCTGTTTTTT.

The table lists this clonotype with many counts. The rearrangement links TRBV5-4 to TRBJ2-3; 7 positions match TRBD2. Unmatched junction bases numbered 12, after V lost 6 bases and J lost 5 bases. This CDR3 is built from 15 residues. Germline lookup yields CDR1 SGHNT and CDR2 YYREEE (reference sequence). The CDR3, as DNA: TGTGCCAGCATCCCAGCGGGACGGGTTGGAGATACGCAGTATTTT. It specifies CASIPAGRVGDTQYF. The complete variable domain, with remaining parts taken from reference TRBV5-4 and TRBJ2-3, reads ETGVTQSPTHLIKTRGQQVTLRCSSQSGHNTVSWYQQALGQGPQFIFQYYREEENGRGNFPPRFSGLQFPNYSSELNVNALELDDSALYLCASIPAGRVGDTQYFGPGTRLTVL.

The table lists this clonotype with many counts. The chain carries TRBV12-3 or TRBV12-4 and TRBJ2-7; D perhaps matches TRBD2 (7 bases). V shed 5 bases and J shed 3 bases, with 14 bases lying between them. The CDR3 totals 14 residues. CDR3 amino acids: CASSKGGQFYEQYF. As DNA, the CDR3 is TGTGCCAGCAGTAAGGGGGGGCAGTTCTACGAGCAGTACTTC.

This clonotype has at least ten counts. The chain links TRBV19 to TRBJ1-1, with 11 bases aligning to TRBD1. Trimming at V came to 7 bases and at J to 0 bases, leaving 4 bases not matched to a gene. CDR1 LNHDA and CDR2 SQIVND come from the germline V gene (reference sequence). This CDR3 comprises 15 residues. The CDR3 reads CASTGQGALNTEAFF. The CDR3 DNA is TGTGCCAGTACCGGACAGGGGGCCCTGAACACTGAAGCTTTCTTT.

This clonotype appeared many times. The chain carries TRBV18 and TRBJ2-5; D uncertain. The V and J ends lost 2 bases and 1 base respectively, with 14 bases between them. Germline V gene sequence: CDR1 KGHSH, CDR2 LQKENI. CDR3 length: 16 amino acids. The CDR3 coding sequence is TGTGCCAGCTCACCATACGGGCCGAATCCCCAAGAGACCCAGTACTTC. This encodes CASSPYGPNPQETQYF.

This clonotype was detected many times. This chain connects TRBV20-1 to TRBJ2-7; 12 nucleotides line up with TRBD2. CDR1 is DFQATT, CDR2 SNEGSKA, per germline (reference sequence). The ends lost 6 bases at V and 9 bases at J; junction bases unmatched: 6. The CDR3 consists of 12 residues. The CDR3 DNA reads TGCAGTGCGGTCGGACTAGCGGGACTGCAGTACTTC. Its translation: CSAVGLAGLQYF.

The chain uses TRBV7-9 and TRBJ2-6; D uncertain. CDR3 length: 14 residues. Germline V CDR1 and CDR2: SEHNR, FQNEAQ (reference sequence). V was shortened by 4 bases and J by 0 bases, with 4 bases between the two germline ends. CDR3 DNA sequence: TGTGCCAGCAGCTCTAACTCTGGGGCCAACGTCCTGACTTTC. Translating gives CASSSNSGANVLTF.